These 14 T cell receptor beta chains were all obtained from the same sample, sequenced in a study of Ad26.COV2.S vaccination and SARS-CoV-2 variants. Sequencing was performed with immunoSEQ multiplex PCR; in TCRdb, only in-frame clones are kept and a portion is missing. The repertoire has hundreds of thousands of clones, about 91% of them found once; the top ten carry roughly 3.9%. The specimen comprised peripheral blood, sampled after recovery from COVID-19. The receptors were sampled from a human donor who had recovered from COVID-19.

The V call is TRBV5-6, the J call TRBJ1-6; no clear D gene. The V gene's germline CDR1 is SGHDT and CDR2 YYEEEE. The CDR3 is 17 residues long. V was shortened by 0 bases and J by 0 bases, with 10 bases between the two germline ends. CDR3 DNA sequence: TGTGCCAGCAGCTTGGTCAGGCGAAACTCCTATAATTCACCCCTCCACTTT. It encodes CASSLVRRNSYNSPLHF.

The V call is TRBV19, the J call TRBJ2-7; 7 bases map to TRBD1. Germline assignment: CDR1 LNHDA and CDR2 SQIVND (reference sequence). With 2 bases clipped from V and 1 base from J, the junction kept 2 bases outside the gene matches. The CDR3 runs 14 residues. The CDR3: CASSITGASYEQYF. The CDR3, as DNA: TGTGCCAGTAGTATAACAGGGGCGTCCTACGAGCAGTACTTC.

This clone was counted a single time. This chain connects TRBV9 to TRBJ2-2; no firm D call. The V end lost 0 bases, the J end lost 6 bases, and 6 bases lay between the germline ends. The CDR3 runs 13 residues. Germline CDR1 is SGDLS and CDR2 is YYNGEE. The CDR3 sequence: CASSVGTAGELFF. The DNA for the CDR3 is TGTGCCAGCAGCGTAGGGACGGCCGGGGAGCTGTTTTTT.

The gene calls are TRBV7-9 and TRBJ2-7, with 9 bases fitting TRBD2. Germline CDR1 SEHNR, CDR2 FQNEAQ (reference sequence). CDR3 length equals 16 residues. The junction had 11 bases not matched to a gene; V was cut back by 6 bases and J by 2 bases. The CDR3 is CASSQRASGETYEQYF. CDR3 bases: TGTGCCAGCAGTCAAAGGGCTAGCGGGGAGACCTACGAGCAGTACTTC.

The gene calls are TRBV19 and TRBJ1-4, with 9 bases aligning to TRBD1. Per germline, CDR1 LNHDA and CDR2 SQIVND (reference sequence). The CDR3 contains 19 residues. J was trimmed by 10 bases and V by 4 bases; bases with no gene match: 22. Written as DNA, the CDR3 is TGTGCCAGTAGTACACCGGGACAGGGTTTCGCTCGGGGCCGGGTAAAACTGTTTTTT. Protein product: CASSTPGQGFARGRVKLFF.

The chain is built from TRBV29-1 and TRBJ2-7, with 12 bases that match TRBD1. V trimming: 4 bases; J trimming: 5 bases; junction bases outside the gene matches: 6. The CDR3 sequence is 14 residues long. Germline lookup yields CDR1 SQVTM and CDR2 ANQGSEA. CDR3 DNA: TGCAGCGTTGTCCGGGACAGGGGGCTGAACGAGCAGTACTTC. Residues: CSVVRDRGLNEQYF.

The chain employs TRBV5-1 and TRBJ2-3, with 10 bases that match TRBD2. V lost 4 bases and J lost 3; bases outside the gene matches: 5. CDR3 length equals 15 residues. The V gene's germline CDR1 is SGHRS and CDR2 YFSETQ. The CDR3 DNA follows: TGCGCCAGCAGCCCAGCGGGGGGGGTGACAGATACGCAGTATTTT. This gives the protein CASSPAGGVTDTQYF. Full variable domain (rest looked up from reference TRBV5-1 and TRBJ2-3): KAGVTQTPRYLIKTRGQQVTLSCSPISGHRSVSWYQQTPGQGLQFLFEYFSETQRNKGNFPGRFSGRQFSNSRSEMNVSTLELGDSALYLCASSPAGGVTDTQYFGPGTRLTVL.

For the CDR3, the DNA is TGTGCCAGCAGCCCCCTTCCCGGGACAGGGAACACTGAAGCTTTCTTT. Translation gives CASSPLPGTGNTEAFF. The chain recombines TRBV6-6 with TRBJ1-1; 8 bases line up with TRBD1. The CDR3 runs 16 residues. The J segment lost 1 base and the V segment lost 6 bases, leaving 10 bases of the junction unmatched. Germline V gene sequence: CDR1 MNHNY, CDR2 SVGAGI (reference sequence).

The CDR3 nucleotides read TGTGCCAGCAGCTCAACGGACAGGGGAAGTGACACCATATATTTT. Its protein product is CASSSTDRGSDTIYF. J is TRBJ1-3 and V is TRBV4-2; 9 positions match TRBD1. The CDR3 is 15 residues long. J was trimmed by 8 bases and V by 5 bases; bases with no gene match: 10. From germline, CDR1 is LGHNA and CDR2 YNFKEQ.

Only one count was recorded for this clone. CDR3 in DNA: TGTGCCAGCAGCTTAGGTGATCCGGGAGTGGAGACTGAAGCTTTCTTT. This sequence encodes CASSLGDPGVETEAFF. The chain couples TRBV13 to TRBJ1-1; D remains ambiguous. V was shortened by 0 bases and J by 5 bases, with 16 bases between the two germline ends. The CDR3 covers 16 residues. The V gene's germline CDR1 is PRHDT and CDR2 FYEKMQ (reference sequence).

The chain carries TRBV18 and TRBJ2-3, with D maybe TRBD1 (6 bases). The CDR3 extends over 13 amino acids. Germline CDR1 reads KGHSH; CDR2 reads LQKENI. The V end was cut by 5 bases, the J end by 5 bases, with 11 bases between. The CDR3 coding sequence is TGTGCCAGCTCATTACAGGGAATAGATACGCAGTATTTT. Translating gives CASSLQGIDTQYF.

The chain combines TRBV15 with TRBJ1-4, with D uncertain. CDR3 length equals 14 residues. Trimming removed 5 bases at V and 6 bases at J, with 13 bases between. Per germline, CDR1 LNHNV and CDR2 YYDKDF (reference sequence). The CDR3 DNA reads TGTGCCACCAGCCCCGGGGTAAACGATGAAAAACTGTTTTTT. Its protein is CATSPGVNDEKLFF.

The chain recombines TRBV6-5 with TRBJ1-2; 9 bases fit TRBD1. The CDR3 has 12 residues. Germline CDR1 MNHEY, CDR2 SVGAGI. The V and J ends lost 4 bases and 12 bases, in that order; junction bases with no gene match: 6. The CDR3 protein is CASSSGQGFHTF. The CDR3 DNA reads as TGTGCCAGCAGTTCGGGACAGGGATTCCACACCTTC.

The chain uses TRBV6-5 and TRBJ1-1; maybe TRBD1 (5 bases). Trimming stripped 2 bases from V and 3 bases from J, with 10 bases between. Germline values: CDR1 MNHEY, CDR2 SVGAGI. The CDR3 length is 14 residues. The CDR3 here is CASSYMGQYTEAFF. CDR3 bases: TGTGCCAGCAGTTACATGGGGCAGTACACTGAAGCTTTCTTT.